This paragraph covers one T cell receptor beta chain sequence. What it binds is not known. Method: immunoSEQ multiplex PCR; TCRdb's copy keeps in-frame clones and lacks some. The table records 120,000 to 150,000 clones, approximately 91% of them present only once. This record belongs to a study of T cell responses to AZD1222 COVID-19 vaccine. The V and J ends lost 4 bases and 2 bases, in that order; junction bases with no gene match: 11. The CDR3 sequence is 19 residues long. In germline, CDR1 is SEHNR, CDR2 FQNEAQ (reference sequence). General observations from the study: A reported finding is that nearly half of spike-specific TCRs target unmutated variant regions. Two AZD1222 doses significantly raised spike-specific TCR breadth and depth over controls.

The sample consisted of peripheral blood, taken on day 0 of AZD1222 vaccination. This sequence originates from an adult in good health. The V call is TRBV7-9, the J call TRBJ2-1; 13 bases line up with TRBD2. CDR3 sequence reads: CASSSSLAGGPKTYNEQFF. The CDR3 nucleotides are TGTGCCAGCAGCTCATCACTAGCGGGGGGGCCTAAGACCTACAATGAGCAGTTCTTC.